The 22 T cell receptor beta chains reported below all come from one sample, sequenced in a study of shared clonotypes between healthy human individuals. Profiling relied on immunoSEQ multiplex PCR, and the TCRdb table lists in-frame clones only, not all of them. The table shows roughly 2.2 million clones, with under 95% occurring only once. The sequencing sample was made of naive CD4+ T cells from PBMCs. Subset meaning: CD45RA+ positively selected. The receptors stem from a man aged 18 to 29 in good health. Some clones in this sample may be carry-over from other donors' samples.

The chain carries TRBV25-1 and TRBJ2-2; 8 positions match TRBD1. Per the germline V gene, CDR1 is MGHDK and CDR2 is SYGVNS. J gave up 5 bases and V 6 bases, and 11 bases lay outside the gene matches. The CDR3 sequence is 16 residues long. The chain's CDR3 is CASRVDRGLRTGELFF. CDR3 in DNA: TGTGCCAGCAGGGTCGACAGGGGCCTCCGTACCGGGGAGCTGTTTTTT.

V usage is TRBV19 and J usage is TRBJ2-3; tentative D call: TRBD2 (8 bases). V lost 8 bases, J lost 4 bases, and 19 bases lay in between. The CDR3 contains 15 residues. Germline assignment: CDR1 LNHDA and CDR2 SQIVND (reference sequence). The CDR3 sequence is CASREGALIADTQYF. DNA of the CDR3: TGTGCCAGTCGGGAGGGGGCGCTTATTGCAGATACGCAGTATTTT.

This clone was seen a few times. This rearrangement joins TRBV11-2 to TRBJ2-4, with D perhaps TRBD2 (6 bases). V was clipped by 3 bases and J by 14 bases, with 11 bases between them. Germline V gene lookup returns CDR1 SGHAT and CDR2 FQNNGV. This CDR3 is 11 amino acids long. CDR3 DNA sequence: TGTGCCAGCAGCTTTCGGGGGTCGAAGTACTTC. It codes for CASSFRGSKYF.

The chain carries TRBV28 and TRBJ2-5; D remains ambiguous. In germline, CDR1 is MDHEN, CDR2 SYDVKM. CDR3 length equals 10 residues. Trimming took off 10 bases at V and 5 bases at J, with 8 bases between the two ends. The CDR3 region has the DNA TGTGCCACCTCCTATGAGACCCAGTACTTC. Translated: CATSYETQYF.

Regarding this clone: Within the sample, other DNA sequences also encode this same CDR3. The chain joins TRBV7-2 to TRBJ1-5, with a weak D call TRBD1 (5 bases). From germline, CDR1 is SGHTA and CDR2 FQGNSA. The CDR3 spans 14 residues. Trimming removed 2 bases from V and 2 bases from J, with 7 bases in between. CDR3 loop: CASSLRGGNQPQHF. The CDR3 DNA reads TGTGCCAGCAGCTTAAGGGGAGGCAATCAGCCCCAGCATTTT. The whole variable domain, remainder taken from reference TRBV7-2 and TRBJ1-5, is GAGVSQSPSNKVTEKGKDVELRCDPISGHTALYWYRQSLGQGLEFLIYFQGNSAPDKSGLPSDRFSAERTGGSVSTLTIQRTQQEDSAVYLCASSLRGGNQPQHFGDGTRLSIL.

The chain uses TRBV19 and TRBJ1-3; a possible D gene is TRBD1 (6 bases). Germline V gene data show CDR1 as LNHDA and CDR2 as SQIVND (reference sequence). The V gene lost 10 bases and the J gene lost 0 bases, with 19 bases spanning the gap. CDR3 length: 16 amino acids. CDR3 nucleotides: TGTGCCACCCAGACTCAGGGGCGCAGCTCTGGAAACACCATATATTTT. This translates into CATQTQGRSSGNTIYF.

CDR3 region: CASSPSGGGRGTEAFF. For the CDR3, the DNA is TGTGCCAGCAGCCCCTCCGGGGGGGGGCGAGGGACTGAAGCTTTCTTT. This sequence joins TRBV7-9 and TRBJ1-1; weak D call: TRBD1 (6 bases). V was trimmed by 5 bases and J by 5 bases, leaving 21 bases between them. Germline V gene data show CDR1 as SEHNR and CDR2 as FQNEAQ (reference sequence). The CDR3 loop spans 16 amino acids.

This chain links TRBV7-3 with TRBJ1-1; no firm D call. V was pared by 4 bases and J by 4 bases, with 10 bases between. This CDR3 has 13 residues. Per the germline V gene, CDR1 is SGHTA and CDR2 is FQGTGA. The chain's CDR3 is CASSSQVGTEAFF. The CDR3 DNA sequence: TGTGCCAGCAGCTCCCAAGTTGGCACTGAAGCTTTCTTT.

This chain connects TRBV9 to TRBJ2-5; unclear D gene. The ends were cut back, 0 bases at V and 2 bases at J, with 8 bases in the middle. CDR3 length: 14 amino acids. CDR1 is SGDLS and CDR2 is YYNGEE in the germline V gene. The CDR3 bases are TGTGCCAGCAGCGTAGAGCCGAGTCAAGAGACCCAGTACTTC. Amino acids: CASSVEPSQETQYF.

V usage is TRBV2 and J usage is TRBJ2-5; the D gene could be TRBD1 or TRBD2 (5 bases each). The CDR3 spans 14 residues. The V gene's germline CDR1 is SNHLY and CDR2 FYNNEI. Trimming removed 7 bases from V and 5 bases from J, with 17 bases in between. For the CDR3, the DNA is TGTGCCAGCAAAGGGGAGCGAGCGTCGGAGACCCAGTACTTC. Translating gives CASKGERASETQYF.

This sequence joins TRBV28 and TRBJ1-2, with D unclear. The CDR3 extends over 13 amino acids. The V gene lost 2 bases and the J gene lost 4 bases, with 8 bases spanning the gap. Germline lookup yields CDR1 MDHEN and CDR2 SYDVKM. CDR3 in amino acids: CASSLQVVYGYTF. The CDR3 DNA reads TGTGCCAGCAGTTTACAGGTGGTCTATGGCTACACCTTC.

The chain carries TRBV7-9 and TRBJ2-5; D is ambiguous. CDR1 and CDR2 (germline): SEHNR, FQNEAQ (reference sequence). There are 15 residues in the CDR3. V gave up 0 bases and J gave up 2 bases, with 10 bases separating them. The CDR3 DNA sequence: TGTGCCAGCAGCTTAGCGCTTGGGTTACAAGAGACCCAGTACTTC. Translated, it gives CASSLALGLQETQYF.

The gene calls are TRBV30 and TRBJ1-2, with TRBD1 matching over 7 bases. The CDR3 totals 11 residues. Trimming took 5 bases from V and 5 from J; bases not matched to a gene: 2. Germline assignment: CDR1 GTSNPN and CDR2 SVGIG (reference sequence). The CDR3: CAWSTGYGYTF. The CDR3 DNA reads as TGTGCCTGGTCGACAGGGTATGGCTACACCTTC.

CDR3 loop: CASSRSGRVQETQYF. Here the CDR3 DNA reads TGTGCCAGTAGTCGTAGCGGGAGAGTCCAAGAGACCCAGTACTTC. V usage is TRBV19 and J usage is TRBJ2-5; 9 nucleotides line up with TRBD2. With 5 bases clipped from V and 1 base from J, the junction kept 5 bases outside the gene matches. This CDR3 is built from 15 residues. CDR1 and CDR2 (germline): LNHDA, SQIVND (reference sequence).

V and J are TRBV18 and TRBJ2-5; D is possibly TRBD1 (6 bases). Trimming shortened V by 0 bases and J by 5 bases, and 16 bases separated the two germline ends. This CDR3 has 16 amino acids. Germline-derived CDR1 and CDR2 are KGHSH and LQKENI. CDR3 in amino acids: CASSPPSQGRRETQYF. CDR3 in DNA: TGTGCCAGCTCACCACCGTCCCAGGGGCGGAGGGAGACCCAGTACTTC.

The chain joins TRBV5-6 to TRBJ1-4, with D possibly matching TRBD1 (5 bases). The germline V and J ends were trimmed by 3 bases and 2 bases, with 11 bases remaining between them. The germline V gene encodes CDR1 SGHDT and CDR2 YYEEEE. The CDR3 is 15 residues long. The CDR3 DNA reads TGTGCCAGCAGCTCGACGGGACTGACTAATGAAAAACTGTTTTTT. Encoded protein: CASSSTGLTNEKLFF.

About this clone: One end of the junction fails to match germline, which may point to a read error. The rearrangement joins TRBV7-9 to TRBJ2-2; 7 bases match TRBD2. Germline CDR1 is SEHNR and CDR2 is FQNEAQ (reference sequence). This CDR3 contains 16 residues. This CDR3 reads CASRFRKRENTGELFF. The CDR3 DNA sequence: TGTGCCAGCCGCTTCCGAAAGCGGGAGAACACCGGGGAGCTGTTTTTT.

Regarding this clone: Other DNA sequences in this specimen translate into the identical CDR3. The chain recombines TRBV28 with TRBJ2-7; D not resolved. Germline V CDR1 and CDR2: MDHEN, SYDVKM. The CDR3 is 12 residues long. The germline V and J ends were trimmed by 2 bases and 7 bases, with 9 bases remaining between them. The CDR3 here is CASSLGTGEQYF. The CDR3 region has the DNA TGTGCCAGCAGTTTAGGAACCGGGGAGCAGTACTTC.

The rearrangement uses TRBV28 and TRBJ2-3; 12 bases fit TRBD1. CDR3 length: 20 amino acids. CDR1 and CDR2 from the germline V gene are MDHEN and SYDVKM. After removal of 6 bases from V and 1 base from J, the junction contained 17 bases not matched to a gene. The CDR3 region has the DNA TGTGCCAGCAGATCCCTCCCGGGGGACAGGGGGCGCGGGGGCACAGATACGCAGTATTTT. The encoded protein is CASRSLPGDRGRGGTDTQYF.

The chain is built from TRBV7-9 and TRBJ1-1, with TRBD1 as a possible D gene (6 bases). This CDR3 has 15 residues. Deletions cut 2 bases from V and 0 bases from J, with 10 bases between. Germline assignment: CDR1 SEHNR and CDR2 FQNEAQ (reference sequence). The chain's CDR3 is CASSLRQAMNTEAFF. The CDR3 nucleotides read TGTGCCAGCAGCTTAAGACAGGCTATGAACACTGAAGCTTTCTTT. Full variable domain (outside the CDR3, taken from reference TRBV7-9 and TRBJ1-1): DTGVSQNPRHKITKRGQNVTFRCDPISEHNRLYWYRQTLGQGPEFLTYFQNEAQLEKSRLLSDRFSAERPKGSFSTLEIQRTEQGDSAMYLCASSLRQAMNTEAFFGQGTRLTVV.

This sequence joins TRBV18 and TRBJ2-6; D might be TRBD1 (6 bases). This CDR3 is built from 17 residues. Germline V lookup: CDR1 KGHSH, CDR2 LQKENI. V lost 0 bases and J 0 bases, leaving 9 bases between the germline ends. The CDR3 nucleotides read TGTGCCAGCTCACCACCGGACAGCCTCTCTGGGGCCAACGTCCTGACTTTC. As protein: CASSPPDSLSGANVLTF. The full variable domain, with the rest looked up from reference TRBV18 and TRBJ2-6, is NAGVMQNPRHLVRRRGQEARLRCSPMKGHSHVYWYRQLPEEGLKFMVYLQKENIIDESGMPKERFSAEFPKEGPSILRIQQVVRGDSAAYFCASSPPDSLSGANVLTFGAGSRLTVL.

The chain combines TRBV27 with TRBJ1-5; D is ambiguous. Germline CDR1 MNHEY, CDR2 SMNVEV (reference sequence). There are 13 residues in the CDR3. The V and J ends lost 3 bases and 6 bases respectively, with 9 bases between them. This CDR3 is CASSFRGSQPQHF. CDR3 DNA: TGTGCCAGCAGTTTTCGCGGTTCTCAGCCCCAGCATTTT.